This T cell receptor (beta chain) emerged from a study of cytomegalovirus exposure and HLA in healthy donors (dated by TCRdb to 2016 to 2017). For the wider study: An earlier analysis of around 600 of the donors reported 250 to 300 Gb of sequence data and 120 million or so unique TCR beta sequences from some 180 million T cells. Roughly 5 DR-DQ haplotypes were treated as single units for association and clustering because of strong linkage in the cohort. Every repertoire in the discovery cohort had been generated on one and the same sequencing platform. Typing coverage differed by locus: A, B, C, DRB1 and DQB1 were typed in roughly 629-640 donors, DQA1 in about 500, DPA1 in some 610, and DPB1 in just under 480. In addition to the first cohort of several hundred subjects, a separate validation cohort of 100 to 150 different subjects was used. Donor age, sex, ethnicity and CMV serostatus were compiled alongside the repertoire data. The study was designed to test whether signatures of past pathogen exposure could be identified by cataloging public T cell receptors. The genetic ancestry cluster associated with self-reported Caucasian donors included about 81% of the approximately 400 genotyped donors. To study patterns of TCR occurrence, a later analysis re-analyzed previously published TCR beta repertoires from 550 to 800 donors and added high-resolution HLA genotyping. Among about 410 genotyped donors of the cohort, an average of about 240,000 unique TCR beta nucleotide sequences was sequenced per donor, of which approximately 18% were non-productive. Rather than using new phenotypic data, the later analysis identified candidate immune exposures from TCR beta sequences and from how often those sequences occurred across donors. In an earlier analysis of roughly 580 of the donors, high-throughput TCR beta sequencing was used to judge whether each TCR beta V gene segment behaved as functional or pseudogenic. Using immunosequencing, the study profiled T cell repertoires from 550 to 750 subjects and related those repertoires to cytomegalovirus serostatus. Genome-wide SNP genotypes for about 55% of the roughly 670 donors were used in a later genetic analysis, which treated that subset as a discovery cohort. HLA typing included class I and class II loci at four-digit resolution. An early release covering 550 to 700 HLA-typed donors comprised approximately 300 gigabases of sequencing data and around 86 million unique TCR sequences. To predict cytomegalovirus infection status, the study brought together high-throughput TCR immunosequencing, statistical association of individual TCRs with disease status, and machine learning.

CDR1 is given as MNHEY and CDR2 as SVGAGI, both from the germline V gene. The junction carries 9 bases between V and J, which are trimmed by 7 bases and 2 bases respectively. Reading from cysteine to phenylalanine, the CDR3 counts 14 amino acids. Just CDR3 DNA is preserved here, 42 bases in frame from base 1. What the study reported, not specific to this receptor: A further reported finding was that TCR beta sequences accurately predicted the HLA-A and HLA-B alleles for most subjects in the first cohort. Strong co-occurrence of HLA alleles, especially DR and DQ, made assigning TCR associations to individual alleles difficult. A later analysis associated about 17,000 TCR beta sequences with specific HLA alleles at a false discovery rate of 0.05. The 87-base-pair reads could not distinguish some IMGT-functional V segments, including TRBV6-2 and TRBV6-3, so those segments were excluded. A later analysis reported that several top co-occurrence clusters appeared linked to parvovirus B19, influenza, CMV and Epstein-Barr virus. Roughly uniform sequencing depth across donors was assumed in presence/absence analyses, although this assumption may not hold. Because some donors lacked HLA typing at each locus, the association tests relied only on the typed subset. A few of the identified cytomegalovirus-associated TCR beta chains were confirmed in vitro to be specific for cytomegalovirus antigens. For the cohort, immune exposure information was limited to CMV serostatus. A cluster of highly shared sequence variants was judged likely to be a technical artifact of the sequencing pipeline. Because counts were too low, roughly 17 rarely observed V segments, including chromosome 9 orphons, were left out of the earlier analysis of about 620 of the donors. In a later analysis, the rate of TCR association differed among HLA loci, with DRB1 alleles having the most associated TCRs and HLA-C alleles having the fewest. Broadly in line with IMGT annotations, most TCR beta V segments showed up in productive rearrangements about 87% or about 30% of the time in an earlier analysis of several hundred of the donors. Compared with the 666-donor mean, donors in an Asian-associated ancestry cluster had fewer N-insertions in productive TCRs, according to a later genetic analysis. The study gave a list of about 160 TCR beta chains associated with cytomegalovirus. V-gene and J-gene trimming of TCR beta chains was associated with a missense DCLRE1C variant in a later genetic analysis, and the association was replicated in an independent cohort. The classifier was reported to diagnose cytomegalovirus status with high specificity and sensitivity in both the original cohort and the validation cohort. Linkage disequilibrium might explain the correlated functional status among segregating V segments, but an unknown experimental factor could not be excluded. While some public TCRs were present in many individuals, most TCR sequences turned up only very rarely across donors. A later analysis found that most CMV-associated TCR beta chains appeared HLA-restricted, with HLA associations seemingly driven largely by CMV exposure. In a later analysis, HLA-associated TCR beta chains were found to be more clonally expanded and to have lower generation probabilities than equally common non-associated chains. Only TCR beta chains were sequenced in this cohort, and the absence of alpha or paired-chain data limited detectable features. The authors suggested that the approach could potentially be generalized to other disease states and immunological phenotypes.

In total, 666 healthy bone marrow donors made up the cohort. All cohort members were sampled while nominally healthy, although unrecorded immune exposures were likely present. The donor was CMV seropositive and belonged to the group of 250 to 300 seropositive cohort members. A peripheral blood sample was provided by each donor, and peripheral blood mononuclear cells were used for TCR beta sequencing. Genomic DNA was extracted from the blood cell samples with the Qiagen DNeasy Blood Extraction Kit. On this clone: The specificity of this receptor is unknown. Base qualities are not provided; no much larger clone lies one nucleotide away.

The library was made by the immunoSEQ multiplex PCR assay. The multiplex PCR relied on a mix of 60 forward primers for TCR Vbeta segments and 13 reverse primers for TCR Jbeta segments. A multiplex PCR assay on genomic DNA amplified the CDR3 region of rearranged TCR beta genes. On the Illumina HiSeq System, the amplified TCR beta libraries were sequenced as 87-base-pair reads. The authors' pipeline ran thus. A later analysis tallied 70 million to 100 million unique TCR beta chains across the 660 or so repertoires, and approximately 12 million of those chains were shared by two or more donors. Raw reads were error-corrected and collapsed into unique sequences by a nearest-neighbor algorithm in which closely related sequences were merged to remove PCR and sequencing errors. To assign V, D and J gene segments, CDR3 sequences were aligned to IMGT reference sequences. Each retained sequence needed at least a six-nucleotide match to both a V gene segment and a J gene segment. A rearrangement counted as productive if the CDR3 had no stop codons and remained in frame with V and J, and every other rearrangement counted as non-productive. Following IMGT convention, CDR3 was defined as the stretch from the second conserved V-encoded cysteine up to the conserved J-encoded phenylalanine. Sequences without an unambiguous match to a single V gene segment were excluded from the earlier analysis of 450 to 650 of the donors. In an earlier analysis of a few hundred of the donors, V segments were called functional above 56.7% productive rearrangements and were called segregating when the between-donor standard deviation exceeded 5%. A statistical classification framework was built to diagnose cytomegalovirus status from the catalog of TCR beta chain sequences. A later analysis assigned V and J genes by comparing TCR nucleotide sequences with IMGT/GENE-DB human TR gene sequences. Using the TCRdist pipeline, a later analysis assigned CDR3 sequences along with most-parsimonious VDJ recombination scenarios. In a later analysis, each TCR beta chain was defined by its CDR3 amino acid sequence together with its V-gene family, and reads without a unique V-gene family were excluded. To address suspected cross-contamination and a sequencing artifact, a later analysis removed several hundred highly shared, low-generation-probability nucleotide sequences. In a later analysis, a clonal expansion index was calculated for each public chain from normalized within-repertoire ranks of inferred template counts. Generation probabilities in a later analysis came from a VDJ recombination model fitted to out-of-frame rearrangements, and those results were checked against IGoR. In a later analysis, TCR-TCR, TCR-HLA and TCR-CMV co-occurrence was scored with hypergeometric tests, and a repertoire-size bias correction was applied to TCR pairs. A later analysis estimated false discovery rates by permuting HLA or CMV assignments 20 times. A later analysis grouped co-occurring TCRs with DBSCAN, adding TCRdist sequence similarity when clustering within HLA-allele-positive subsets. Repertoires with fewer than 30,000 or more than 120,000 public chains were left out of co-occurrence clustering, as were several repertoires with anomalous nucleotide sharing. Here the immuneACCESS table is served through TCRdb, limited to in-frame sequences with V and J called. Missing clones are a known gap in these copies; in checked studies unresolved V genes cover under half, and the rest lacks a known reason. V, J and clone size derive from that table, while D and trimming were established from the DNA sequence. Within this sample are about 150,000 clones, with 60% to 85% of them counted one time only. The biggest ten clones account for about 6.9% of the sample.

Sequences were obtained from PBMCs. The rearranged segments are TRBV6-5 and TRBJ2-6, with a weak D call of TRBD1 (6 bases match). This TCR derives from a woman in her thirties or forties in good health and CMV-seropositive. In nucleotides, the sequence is TGTGCCAGCACCCCAGGGGCTGGGGCCAACGTCCTGACTTTC. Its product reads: CASTPGAGANVLTF.